This T cell receptor beta chain is drawn from a study of blood T cell repertoires in COVID-19. Study summary: The United States, Italy and Spain were the sources of the acute and convalescent COVID-19 samples.

In this sample, this clone turned up a few times. Per the original methods: Nucleated cell counts were estimated from reference gene primer amplification. Using immunoSEQ multiplex PCR, the repertoire was profiled, and TCRdb retains in-frame clones only, with some absent. The DNA gave D and trimming, while V, J and clone size come from that table. The sample shows roughly 160,000 clones, 88% of them seen only once. The CDR3 contains 16 residues. Germline trimming cut 5 bases from V and 4 bases from J; bases unmatched to any gene: 7. Germline CDR1 reads LNHNV; CDR2 reads YYDKDF (reference sequence). The source is a man aged 60 to 75 with acute or convalescent COVID-19. Input material: peripheral blood. This chain joins TRBV15 and TRBJ2-5; the match to TRBD2 covers 13 bases. CDR3 sequence reads: CATSYTSGGARETQYF. Here the CDR3 DNA reads TGTGCCACCAGCTACACTAGCGGGGGGGCCCGAGAGACCCAGTACTTC.